This T cell receptor beta chain comes out of a study of cytomegalovirus exposure and HLA in healthy donors (dated by TCRdb to the late 2010s). For the wider study: An earlier analysis of roughly 500 of the donors reported 276 Gb of sequence data and 117 million unique TCR beta sequences from 150 million to 200 million T cells. An early release that covered approximately 600 HLA-typed donors contained about 300 gigabases of sequencing data and tens of millions of unique TCR sequences. Of the 300 to 500 genotyped donors, more than 75% were placed in the genetic ancestry cluster associated with self-reported Caucasian donors. The aim of the study was to test whether cataloging public T cell receptors could identify signatures of past pathogen exposure. The study used immunosequencing to profile the T cell repertoires of approximately 630 subjects and linked those repertoires to cytomegalovirus serostatus. In addition to the first cohort of 650 to 800 subjects, a separate validation cohort of approximately 130 different subjects was used. High-throughput TCR immunosequencing, statistical association of individual TCRs with disease status, and machine learning were combined to predict cytomegalovirus infection status. In a later analysis, previously published TCR beta repertoires from about 640 donors were re-analyzed and high-resolution HLA genotyping was added so that TCR occurrence patterns could be studied. Rather than drawing on any new phenotypic data, the later analysis identified candidate immune exposures from TCR beta sequences and the way those sequences occurred across donors. In an earlier analysis of over 550 of the donors, high-throughput TCR beta sequencing was used to judge whether each TCR beta V gene segment behaved as functional or pseudogenic. Alongside the repertoire data, information on donor age, sex, ethnicity and CMV serostatus was compiled. Genome-wide SNP genotypes for about 65% of the roughly 670 donors were used in a later genetic analysis, which treated that subset as a discovery cohort. All discovery cohort repertoires had been generated using a single sequencing platform. Both class I and class II loci were covered by HLA typing, at four-digit resolution. The number of donors typed differed by locus, with roughly 629-640 for A, B, C, DRB1 and DQB1, about 500 for DQA1, 600 to 610 for DPA1, and some 440 for DPB1. A handful of DR-DQ haplotypes were treated as single units for association and clustering because of strong linkage in the cohort. Among almost 400 genotyped donors of the cohort, an average of roughly 240,000 unique TCR beta nucleotide sequences were sequenced per donor, about a sixth of them non-productive. Results the study describes overall, beyond this receptor: Strong co-occurrence of HLA alleles, especially DR and DQ, made assigning TCR associations to individual alleles difficult. Most TCR sequences were seen in very few donors, while some public TCRs were found in many individuals. In a later analysis, TCR association rates were found to vary across HLA loci, with the most associated TCRs seen for DRB1 alleles and the fewest for HLA-C alleles. V-gene and J-gene trimming of TCR beta chains was associated with a missense DCLRE1C variant in a later genetic analysis, and the association was replicated in an independent cohort. A further reported finding was that TCR beta sequences accurately predicted the HLA-A and HLA-B alleles for most subjects in the first cohort. In a later analysis, more than 15,000 TCR beta sequences were associated with specific HLA alleles at a false discovery rate of 0.05. According to a later analysis, parvovirus B19, influenza, CMV and Epstein-Barr virus appeared linked to several top co-occurrence clusters. Broadly in line with IMGT annotations, most TCR beta V segments showed up in productive rearrangements about 87% or about 30% of the time in an earlier analysis of approximately 600 of the donors. In this cohort, only TCR beta chains were sequenced, and detectable features were limited by the absence of alpha or paired-chain data. In the study, around 150 TCR beta chains were listed as associated with cytomegalovirus. Because counts were too low, some 17 rarely observed V segments, including chromosome 9 orphons, were excluded from the earlier analysis of under 650 of the donors. Because HLA typing was unavailable for some donors at each locus, only the typed subset was used in association tests. A later analysis found that most CMV-associated TCR beta chains appeared HLA-restricted, with HLA associations seemingly driven largely by CMV exposure. Immune exposure information for the cohort was limited to CMV serostatus. A cluster of highly shared sequence variants was judged likely to represent a technical artifact of the sequencing pipeline. In a later genetic analysis, fewer N-insertions in productive TCRs were reported among donors in an Asian-associated ancestry cluster than the approximately 710-donor mean. Linkage disequilibrium might explain the correlated functional status among segregating V segments, but an unknown experimental factor could not be excluded. The classifier was reported to diagnose cytomegalovirus status with high specificity and sensitivity in both the original cohort and the validation cohort. In vitro tests confirmed that a few of the cytomegalovirus-associated TCR beta chains recognize cytomegalovirus antigens. Compared with equally common non-associated chains, HLA-associated TCR beta chains in a later analysis were more clonally expanded and had lower generation probabilities. Presence/absence analyses assumed roughly uniform sequencing depth across donors, an assumption that may not hold. The authors suggested that the approach could potentially be extended to other disease states and immunological phenotypes. Some IMGT-functional V segments, including TRBV6-2 and TRBV6-3, could not be told apart with the 87-base-pair reads, so those segments were excluded.

Receptor libraries were prepared by the immunoSEQ multiplex PCR assay. A mixture of 60 forward primers for TCR Vbeta segments and 13 reverse primers for TCR Jbeta segments was used in the multiplex PCR. Amplification of the CDR3 region of rearranged TCR beta genes was performed with a multiplex PCR assay on genomic DNA. The amplified TCR beta libraries were sequenced on the Illumina HiSeq System as 87-base-pair reads. Per the source publication's procedure: A later analysis counted some 80 million unique TCR beta chains across the 600 to 850 repertoires, and approximately 11 million of these chains were shared by at least two donors. Raw reads were error-corrected and collapsed into unique sequences by a nearest-neighbor algorithm in which closely related sequences were merged to remove PCR and sequencing errors. Alignment of CDR3 sequences to IMGT reference sequences was used to assign V, D and J gene segments. Each retained sequence needed at least a six-nucleotide match to both a V gene segment and a J gene segment. Rearrangements were classified as productive when the CDR3 lacked stop codons and remained in frame with V and J, and all other rearrangements were classified as non-productive. CDR3 was defined by IMGT convention, running from the second conserved V-encoded cysteine to the conserved J-encoded phenylalanine. The earlier analysis of about 590 of the donors excluded sequences that lacked an unambiguous match to a single V gene segment. An earlier analysis of several hundred of the donors classified V segments as functional when productive rearrangements were above 56.7% and as segregating when the standard deviation between donors was above 5%. A statistical classification framework was built for diagnosing cytomegalovirus status from the catalog of TCR beta chain sequences. In a later analysis, TCR nucleotide sequences were compared against IMGT/GENE-DB human TR gene sequences so that V and J genes could be assigned. In a later analysis, CDR3 sequences and most-parsimonious VDJ recombination scenarios were assigned using the TCRdist pipeline. In a later analysis, each TCR beta chain was defined by its CDR3 amino acid sequence together with its V-gene family, and reads lacking a unique V-gene family were excluded. A later analysis removed 550 to 700 highly shared, low-generation-probability nucleotide sequences to deal with suspected cross-contamination and a sequencing artifact. For each public chain, a later analysis derived a clonal expansion index from normalized ranks of inferred template counts within each repertoire. In a later analysis, generation probabilities were computed with a VDJ recombination model fitted to out-of-frame rearrangements, and the resulting probabilities were checked against IGoR. A later analysis scored TCR-TCR, TCR-HLA and TCR-CMV co-occurrence with hypergeometric tests, applying a repertoire-size bias correction to TCR pairs. A later analysis estimated false discovery rates by permuting HLA or CMV assignments 20 times. A later analysis grouped co-occurring TCRs with DBSCAN, adding TCRdist sequence similarity when clustering within HLA-allele-positive subsets. Repertoires with fewer than 30,000 or more than 120,000 public chains, plus five repertoires with anomalous nucleotide sharing, were excluded from co-occurrence clustering. TCRdb took this table from immuneACCESS and kept in-frame rearrangements with V and J called. Such tables lack part of the clones; where checked against another copy, unresolved V genes explain under half of the gap, and the rest is unexplained. The DNA was the basis for D and trimming; V, J and clone size are from that table. This sample holds 190,000 or so clones; 79% were observed only once. Approximately 1.5% of the sample comes from the top ten.

Relative to germline, V is 0 bases shorter and J is 9 bases shorter, with 10 bases between their ends. The CDR3 covers 13 residues, taking in both the cysteine and the phenylalanine. The read is trimmed to its CDR3 DNA, 39 bases read in frame from base 1. For CDR1 and CDR2, the germline V gene lists LGHNA and YSLEER. The cohort consisted of some 730 healthy bone marrow donors. Cohort members were all nominally healthy when sampled, although unrecorded immune exposures were likely present. The donor was CMV seropositive and was included in the group of almost 300 seropositive cohort members. Every donor gave a peripheral blood sample, and the peripheral blood mononuclear cells from that sample were used for TCR beta sequencing. Genomic DNA was extracted from the blood cell samples with the Qiagen DNeasy Blood Extraction Kit. Note on this clone: It lacks a known antigen. Base qualities are missing; no much larger clone stands one base away.

The source is a girl between 5 and 17 years old in good health and CMV-seropositive. The source material was PBMCs. The sequence is built from TRBV4-3 and TRBJ2-3; the best D guess is TRBD2, with 5 bases matching. CDR3 region: CASSQDEGWTQYF. The DNA reads as follows: TGCGCCAGCAGCCAAGATGAGGGTTGGACGCAGTATTTT.